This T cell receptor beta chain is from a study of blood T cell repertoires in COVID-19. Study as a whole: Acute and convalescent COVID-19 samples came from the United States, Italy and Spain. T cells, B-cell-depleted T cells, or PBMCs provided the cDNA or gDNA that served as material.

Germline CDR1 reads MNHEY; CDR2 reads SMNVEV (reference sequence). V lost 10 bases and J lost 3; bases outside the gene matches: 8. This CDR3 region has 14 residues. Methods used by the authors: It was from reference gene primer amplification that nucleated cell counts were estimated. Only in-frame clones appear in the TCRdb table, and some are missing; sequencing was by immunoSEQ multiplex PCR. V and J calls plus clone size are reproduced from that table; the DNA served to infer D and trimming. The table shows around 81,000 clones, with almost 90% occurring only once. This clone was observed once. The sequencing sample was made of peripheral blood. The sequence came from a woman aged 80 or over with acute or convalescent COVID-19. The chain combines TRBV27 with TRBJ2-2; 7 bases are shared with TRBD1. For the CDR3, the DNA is TGTGCCATCAGGGAGACAGGGCACACCGGGGAGCTGTTTTTT. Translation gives CAIRETGHTGELFF.